Following are 20 T cell receptor beta chains from one sample sequenced in a study of blood T cell repertoires in COVID-19. Data came from immunoSEQ multiplex PCR; TCRdb stores just in-frame clones and leaves some out. Among approximately 60,000 clones listed, approximately 79% were seen once. The sequencing input was peripheral blood. These TCRs come from a man in his sixties with acute or convalescent COVID-19.

The chain joins TRBV19 to TRBJ2-7; 8 bases align to TRBD1. V lost 5 bases, J lost 3 bases, and 6 bases stayed unmatched. Germline lookup yields CDR1 LNHDA and CDR2 SQIVND (reference sequence). The CDR3 spans 14 residues. As DNA, the CDR3 is TGTGCCAGTAGTTTCCGCGGACAGGGCTACGAGCAGTACTTC. Protein product: CASSFRGQGYEQYF.

This clone occurred once. The chain recombines TRBV28 with TRBJ2-5, with 10 nucleotides matching TRBD1. With 2 bases clipped from V and 5 bases from J, the junction kept 8 bases outside the gene matches. The germline gives CDR1 MDHEN, CDR2 SYDVKM. The CDR3 is made up of 16 amino acids. CDR3 amino acids: CASSLRDRGREETQYF. The CDR3 nucleotides read TGTGCCAGCAGTTTACGTGACAGGGGGCGGGAGGAGACCCAGTACTTC.

The chain carries TRBV28 and TRBJ2-2, with TRBD1 matching 9 bases. The CDR3 is 14 residues long. The germline gives CDR1 MDHEN, CDR2 SYDVKM. J lost 5 bases, V lost 10 bases, and 8 bases had no gene match. CDR3 in DNA: TGTGCCACCCAACAGGGGGCACGTACCGGGGAGCTGTTTTTT. This sequence encodes CATQQGARTGELFF.

The table lists this clone with a count of one. The chain uses TRBV19 and TRBJ1-2; D unresolved. This CDR3 is 14 amino acids long. From germline, CDR1 is LNHDA and CDR2 SQIVND (reference sequence). V gave up 5 bases and J gave up 5 bases, with 15 bases separating them. CDR3 sequence (DNA): TGTGCCAGTAGTCCGATCTCAATGGCTTATGGCTACACCTTC. Encoded protein: CASSPISMAYGYTF.

The gene calls are TRBV19 and TRBJ2-2; weak D call: TRBD1 (5 bases). Germline V gives CDR1 LNHDA, CDR2 SQIVND (reference sequence). With 5 bases removed from V and 9 bases from J, the gap between germline ends came to 22 bases. There are 16 residues in the CDR3. The CDR3 DNA reads TGTGCCAGTAGTTCCCAGACAGAAGGTTTCCTGCGGGAGCTGTTTTTT. As protein: CASSSQTEGFLRELFF.

This chain uses TRBV5-4 with TRBJ2-7, with TRBD1 matching over 10 bases. From germline, CDR1 is SGHNT and CDR2 YYREEE (reference sequence). The CDR3 extends over 14 amino acids. V shed 3 bases, J shed 3 bases, and the junction held 3 bases outside the gene matches. The CDR3 nucleotides read TGTGCCAGCAGCTCGGGACAGGGGAACTACGAGCAGTACTTC. This sequence encodes CASSSGQGNYEQYF.

The chain combines TRBV19 with TRBJ2-1; 13 positions agree with TRBD2. Germline loops: CDR1 LNHDA, CDR2 SQIVND (reference sequence). V trimming: 1 base; J trimming: 9 bases; junction bases outside the gene matches: 9. This CDR3 comprises 17 residues. The CDR3 sequence is CASSIVGTSGANGEQFF. CDR3 DNA: TGTGCCAGTAGTATAGTTGGGACTAGCGGGGCCAACGGTGAGCAGTTCTTC. Based on the CDR3 plus reference TRBV19 and TRBJ2-1, the full variable domain is DGGITQSPKYLFRKEGQNVTLSCEQNLNHDAMYWYRQDPGQGLRLIYYSQIVNDFQKGDIAEGYSVSREKKESFPLTVTSAQKNPTAFYLCASSIVGTSGANGEQFFGPGTRLTVL.

V is TRBV9 and J is TRBJ2-3; 10 bases line up with TRBD2. This CDR3 comprises 17 residues. Germline assignment: CDR1 SGDLS and CDR2 YYNGEE. Losses at the gene ends were 0 bases for V and 0 bases for J; bases not matched to a gene: 4. The chain's CDR3 is CASSVGTSGASTDTQYF. The CDR3 DNA follows: TGTGCCAGCAGCGTAGGGACTAGCGGTGCTAGCACAGATACGCAGTATTTT.

The CDR3 region is CASSRGGGARNTGELFF. The CDR3 coding sequence is TGTGCCAGTAGTAGGGGGGGAGGGGCGCGAAACACCGGGGAGCTGTTTTTT. The chain combines TRBV19 with TRBJ2-2; TRBD2 aligns across 7 bases. CDR1 and CDR2 (germline): LNHDA, SQIVND (reference sequence). This CDR3 has 17 amino acids. With V trimmed by 4 bases and J by 2 bases, 10 bases remained unmatched.

This clone appeared once. The sample contains more than one DNA sequence encoding this CDR3. The chain recombines TRBV30 with TRBJ1-4, with 10 bases matching TRBD1. The CDR3 has 13 residues. Germline V gene data show CDR1 as GTSNPN and CDR2 as SVGIG (reference sequence). V lost 5 bases and J lost 5; bases outside the gene matches: 2. CDR3 protein: CAWSGQGNEKLFF. CDR3 nucleotides: TGTGCCTGGTCGGGACAGGGGAATGAAAAACTGTTTTTT.

CDR3 sequence reads: CASSLVGTGGTNEKLFF. The CDR3 DNA reads as TGTGCCAGCAGCTTAGTCGGGACAGGGGGTACTAATGAAAAACTGTTTTTT. This chain uses TRBV7-2 with TRBJ1-4; the match to TRBD1 covers 11 bases. The CDR3 is 17 residues long. With 1 base clipped from V and 2 bases from J, the junction kept 3 bases outside the gene matches. Germline values: CDR1 SGHTA, CDR2 FQGNSA.

The table lists this clone with a few counts. V usage is TRBV30 and J usage is TRBJ2-7, with a weak D call TRBD1 (6 bases). Germline V gene lookup returns CDR1 GTSNPN and CDR2 SVGIG (reference sequence). The CDR3 sequence is 15 residues long. V shed 0 bases and J shed 5 bases, with 17 bases lying between them. The CDR3 DNA is TGTGCCTGGAGTGTACCTGGCCAGGGGTCCCACGAGCAGTACTTC. This gives the protein CAWSVPGQGSHEQYF.

The rearrangement links TRBV28 to TRBJ2-1; 10 bases align to TRBD2. This CDR3 spans 16 amino acids. Germline loops: CDR1 MDHEN, CDR2 SYDVKM. Germline trimming cut 5 bases from V and 2 bases from J; bases unmatched to any gene: 6. The CDR3 DNA sequence: TGTGCCAGCAGTCCGGGACTAGCGATCACCTACAATGAGCAGTTCTTC. It codes for CASSPGLAITYNEQFF.

The chain employs TRBV4-1 and TRBJ2-5, with D perhaps TRBD2 (7 bases). Trimming shortened V by 0 bases and J by 4 bases, and 21 bases separated the two germline ends. The CDR3 contains 18 residues. Germline loops: CDR1 MGHRA, CDR2 YSYEKL. CDR3 in DNA: TGCGCCAGCAGCCAAGAAGGTGGTGGGGATGGGGGGGCAGAGACCCAGTACTTC. Protein: CASSQEGGGDGGAETQYF.

The chain recombines TRBV18 with TRBJ2-1; 12 nucleotides line up with TRBD2. Germline V gives CDR1 KGHSH, CDR2 LQKENI. J lost 6 bases, V lost 5 bases, and 2 bases had no gene match. The CDR3 loop spans 14 amino acids. CDR3: CASSTTSGSNEQFF. CDR3 in DNA: TGTGCCAGCTCAACGACTAGCGGGAGCAATGAGCAGTTCTTC.

This clone was detected only once. V and J are TRBV6-6 and TRBJ2-2; TRBD1 might be the D (5 bases). The ends were cut back, 2 bases at V and 2 bases at J, with 9 bases in the middle. This CDR3 region has 15 residues. Germline V gene lookup returns CDR1 MNHNY and CDR2 SVGAGI (reference sequence). This CDR3 reads CASSYRTLNTGELFF. The CDR3 DNA reads TGTGCCAGCAGTTACAGGACACTTAACACCGGGGAGCTGTTTTTT.

The chain has TRBV11-2 and TRBJ2-5, with D possibly matching TRBD2 (6 bases). Germline values: CDR1 SGHAT, CDR2 FQNNGV. The length of the CDR3 is 17 residues. Trimming stripped 5 bases from V and 4 bases from J, with 23 bases between. CDR3 bases: TGTGCCAGCAGCCCAACCCCTCAGACTAGACAGAGAGAGACCCAGTACTTC. Encoded protein: CASSPTPQTRQRETQYF.

J is TRBJ2-7 and V is TRBV9; D remains unclear. Trimming left V 2 bases short and J 2 bases short, with 14 bases between. CDR1 and CDR2 (germline): SGDLS, YYNGEE. CDR3 size: 15 residues. The CDR3 DNA sequence: TGTGCCAGCAGCGTTGGTGCGGCGGAGACCTACGAGCAGTACTTC. This translates into CASSVGAAETYEQYF.

This chain connects TRBV2 to TRBJ2-5; D not resolved. V gave up 3 bases and J gave up 0 bases, with 5 bases separating them. The germline gives CDR1 SNHLY, CDR2 FYNNEI. This CDR3 spans 13 amino acids. The CDR3 spells CASSDRYQETQYF. For the CDR3, the DNA is TGTGCCAGCAGTGACCGGTACCAAGAGACCCAGTACTTC.

V gene TRBV6-5 combines with J gene TRBJ2-7; 9 nucleotides align to TRBD1. J gave up 0 bases and V 2 bases, and 5 bases lay outside the gene matches. The CDR3 is made up of 16 amino acids. Germline CDR1 MNHEY, CDR2 SVGAGI. The DNA for the CDR3 is TGTGCCAGCAGTTACCCGACAGGGGGGTCCTCCTACGAGCAGTACTTC. Translation: CASSYPTGGSSYEQYF.